Listed below are T cell receptor beta chains from one sample, sequenced in a study of CD8+ T cells in alopecia areata. Assay used: immunoSEQ multiplex PCR; TCRdb lists only in-frame clones, some missing. The profile shows 250,000 to 350,000 clones, around 64% of them singletons. This specimen was CD4+ T cells sorted from blood, taken between weeks 51 and 54, from a patient treated with tofacitinib. The receptor set was obtained from a human donor with alopecia areata. The CDR3 runs from the conserved cysteine through the conserved F or W. D genes are given only for firm matches. Clone size is shown for a subset of rows, as once, few, many or a class of expanded clone.

v_call	j_call	d_call	clone_size	cdr3_aa
TRBV25-1	TRBJ2-4	NA	few	CASSDSPGIPKNIQYF
TRBV29-1	TRBJ1-2	NA	NA	CSVGGYTF
TRBV7-6	TRBJ1-4	NA	NA	CASSLAYSKLFF
TRBV9	TRBJ2-7	NA	few	CASSVEAGDSYEQYF
TRBV6-5	TRBJ1-2	NA	NA	CASRQGTLGYGYTF
TRBV7-2	TRBJ2-7	TRBD2	NA	CASSRTSGVNEQYF
TRBV5-8	TRBJ1-5	TRBD1	NA	CASSSGGVSQPQHF
TRBV4-1	TRBJ2-7	NA	NA	CASSQPTGDSSYEQYF
TRBV7-2	TRBJ2-2	TRBD2	many	CASSPRRRGNGELFF
TRBV30	TRBJ1-2	TRBD1	NA	CASDRGYGYTF
TRBV7-9	TRBJ1-1	NA	few	CASSLAKSRTGPNTEAFF
TRBV5-1	TRBJ1-4	NA	NA	CASSLEVQDGKLFF
TRBV4-2	TRBJ1-2	NA	once	CASSQDFANYGYTF
TRBV1	TRBJ2-5	NA	NA	CTSSQPLGGETQYF
TRBV7-8	TRBJ2-7	NA	NA	CASSLGRLSYEQYF
TRBV14	TRBJ2-2	NA	NA	CASSQVLAGELFF
TRBV29-1	TRBJ1-1	NA	few	CSVGEGYWAFF
TRBV30	TRBJ2-7	TRBD2	NA	CAMRRGGGYEQYF
TRBV5-4	TRBJ1-2	TRBD1	NA	CASHRGSDYGYTF
TRBV2	TRBJ1-3	NA	NA	CASGMETGNTIYF
TRBV18	TRBJ2-1	NA	few	CASSPELNEQFF
TRBV25-1	TRBJ2-5	TRBD1	NA	CASSYQGDQRTQYF
TRBV19	TRBJ1-1	TRBD1	NA	CASSNGQGGKAFF
TRBV4-1	TRBJ2-5	NA	NA	CASSHSMGVEETQYF
TRBV9	TRBJ2-2	TRBD2	NA	CASSLMGGATGELFF
TRBV9	TRBJ2-7	TRBD1	NA	CASSAPGQSYEQYF
TRBV30	TRBJ1-4	NA	NA	CAWKATTGREKLFF
TRBV5-1	TRBJ2-5	NA	NA	CASSLSVQGRETQYF
TRBV29-1	TRBJ2-3	TRBD2	NA	CSVRKRISGGADTQYF
TRBV30	TRBJ1-5	NA	NA	CAWRTSGTSNQPQHF
TRBV5-6	TRBJ2-3	NA	NA	CASSLGGNTDTQYF
TRBV30	TRBJ2-1	NA	NA	CAWSVERNEQFF
TRBV25-1	TRBJ2-3	NA	once	CASTRGATDTQYF
TRBV6-6	TRBJ1-4	NA	NA	CASSPRGTTNEKLFF
TRBV2	TRBJ2-1	TRBD2	NA	CASTAGLAGARSYNEQFF
TRBV7-2	TRBJ2-1	TRBD2	once	CASSLGLAGYNEQFF
TRBV9	TRBJ1-2	TRBD1	NA	CASSARQGHGYTF
TRBV29-1	TRBJ2-5	TRBD2	few	CSAGTSGGQETQYF
TRBV6-5	TRBJ2-5	NA	NA	CASTENGGQETQYF
TRBV29-1	TRBJ1-4	NA	few	CSVRAPVGEKLFF
TRBV5-6	TRBJ1-1	NA	NA	CASSLGWVATEAFF
TRBV29-1	TRBJ2-3	TRBD2	NA	CSVATGLAGADTQYF
TRBV2	TRBJ2-1	NA	NA	CASSEGGEQFF
TRBV2	TRBJ1-5	NA	few	CASSSTGTGQPQHF
TRBV5-1	TRBJ2-3	NA	NA	CASSLKGTDTQYF
TRBV29-1	TRBJ1-1	NA	NA	CSAGTGGGTEAFF
TRBV10-3	TRBJ2-3	TRBD1	NA	CAITPGQGTDTQYF
TRBV4-2	TRBJ2-3	TRBD2	NA	CASSIAGSTDTQYF
TRBV15	TRBJ2-1	TRBD2	NA	CATSTMTSGGQKQFF
TRBV29-1	TRBJ1-2	NA	NA	CSVDKPSYGYTF